Shown below are 27 T cell receptor beta chains from a single sample sequenced in a study of shared clonotypes between healthy human individuals. This table comes from immunoSEQ multiplex PCR, and its TCRdb copy is limited to in-frame clones, with some not included. This table holds 1.5 million to 2.5 million clones, approximately 94% found once. CD45RO-negative CD8 cells positively selected for CCR7 made up the naive population, which excluded terminally differentiated effector memory CD45RA+ cells. Specimen: naive CD8+ T cells sorted from blood. The source of these receptors is a man younger than 30 in good health.

V is TRBV29-1 and J is TRBJ1-2; TRBD1 is a possible D gene (6 bases). CDR1 and CDR2 (germline): SQVTM, ANQGSEA. CDR3 length equals 11 residues. Trimming removed 6 bases at V and 7 bases at J, with 12 bases between. The CDR3 nucleotides read TGCAGCGTAATACAGGGTGGTGGCTACACCTTC. It is translated as CSVIQGGGYTF.

The rearrangement uses TRBV10-2 and TRBJ2-7, with D unclear. Between the trimmed V and J ends, which lost 0 bases and 6 bases, there was a span of 9 bases. The CDR3 is made up of 13 amino acids. In germline, CDR1 is WSHSY, CDR2 SAAADI. The CDR3 region has the DNA TGCGCCAGCAGTGAGTCTGCAGTCCCCGAGCAGTACTTC. Protein product: CASSESAVPEQYF.

The gene calls are TRBV9 and TRBJ2-7; D ambiguous. This CDR3 comprises 14 residues. CDR1 is SGDLS, CDR2 YYNGEE, per germline. Trimming shortened V by 0 bases and J by 7 bases, and 14 bases separated the two germline ends. The CDR3: CASSVALAPWEQYF. The CDR3 DNA reads TGTGCCAGCAGCGTAGCTTTGGCCCCGTGGGAGCAGTACTTC.

The V call is TRBV28, the J call TRBJ2-7; maybe TRBD1 (6 bases). This CDR3 is 14 amino acids long. Germline assignment: CDR1 MDHEN and CDR2 SYDVKM. Trimming pared 3 bases from V and 2 bases from J, leaving 11 bases between. CDR3 residues: CASSFTGYTYEQYF. The CDR3 nucleotides are TGTGCCAGCAGTTTTACAGGGTACACCTACGAGCAGTACTTC. Full variable domain (remainder filled in from reference TRBV28 and TRBJ2-7): DVKVTQSSRYLVKRTGEKVFLECVQDMDHENMFWYRQDPGLGLRLIYFSYDVKMKEKGDIPEGYSVSREKKERFSLILESASTNQTSMYLCASSFTGYTYEQYFGPGTRLTVT.

The chain combines TRBV6-6 with TRBJ2-7; 8 bases agree with TRBD1. The CDR3 totals 16 residues. J gave up 6 bases and V 7 bases, and 17 bases lay outside the gene matches. CDR1 is MNHNY and CDR2 is SVGAGI in the germline V gene (reference sequence). The CDR3 sequence is CASTGVRGQGVFEQYF. The CDR3 DNA reads TGTGCCAGCACCGGCGTTAGAGGACAGGGAGTTTTCGAGCAGTACTTC.

The CDR3 DNA sequence: TGTGCCAGCCAAGAGCGGGACCTGGACGTAAAAGATACGCAGTATTTT. Translating gives CASQERDLDVKDTQYF. The chain recombines TRBV27 with TRBJ2-3; TRBD2 matches at 7 bases. The CDR3 loop spans 16 amino acids. J gave up 5 bases and V 8 bases, and 16 bases lay outside the gene matches. In germline, CDR1 is MNHEY, CDR2 SMNVEV (reference sequence).

This sequence joins TRBV7-9 and TRBJ1-1; unclear D gene. The CDR3 runs 14 residues. Trimming stripped 0 bases from V and 1 base from J, with 6 bases between. Germline V gene data show CDR1 as SEHNR and CDR2 as FQNEAQ (reference sequence). CDR3 in DNA: TGTGCCAGCAGCTTAGCGTGGCAGAACACTGAAGCTTTCTTT. It is translated as CASSLAWQNTEAFF.

This chain links TRBV4-3 with TRBJ2-1; D gene unclear. V was shortened by 1 base and J by 7 bases, with 17 bases between the two germline ends. In germline, CDR1 is LGHNA, CDR2 YSLEER. The CDR3 consists of 16 residues. This chain's CDR3 is CASSQAAVPSWNEQFF. Here the CDR3 DNA reads TGCGCCAGCAGCCAAGCGGCGGTGCCTTCGTGGAATGAGCAGTTCTTC.

For the CDR3, the DNA is TGTGCCAGCAGCTATTTGACGGGAGGGTCCGAAGCTTTCTTT. Translated, it gives CASSYLTGGSEAFF. This chain links TRBV11-2 with TRBJ1-1; D ambiguous. Trimming left V 4 bases short and J 8 bases short, with 17 bases between. Germline CDR1 reads SGHAT; CDR2 reads FQNNGV. This CDR3 has 14 amino acids.

This clone was observed once. The V call is TRBV7-9, the J call TRBJ2-5, with D possibly being TRBD1 (6 bases). The CDR3 sequence is 15 residues long. V was cut by 1 base and J by 5 bases, with 14 bases left in between. From germline, CDR1 is SEHNR and CDR2 FQNEAQ (reference sequence). The CDR3 protein is CASSLVTRGDETQYF. The DNA for the CDR3 is TGTGCCAGCAGCTTAGTCACCAGGGGTGATGAGACCCAGTACTTC.

This clone has just one count. The chain uses TRBV5-1 and TRBJ2-1; 10 bases align to TRBD2. The CDR3 contains 16 residues. V shed 2 bases, J shed 8 bases, and the junction held 10 bases outside the gene matches. In germline, CDR1 is SGHRS, CDR2 YFSETQ. The CDR3 sequence is CASSFDLAGAPDEQFF. The CDR3 bases are TGCGCCAGCAGCTTCGACCTAGCGGGGGCACCGGATGAGCAGTTCTTC.

This chain connects TRBV29-1 to TRBJ2-5; D is ambiguous. With 1 base removed from V and 5 bases from J, the gap between germline ends came to 5 bases. The CDR3 runs 11 residues. Looked up from germline, CDR1 is SQVTM and CDR2 is ANQGSEA. In DNA form, the CDR3 reads TGCAGCGTTGAAGCGGAGGAGACCCAGTACTTC. The encoded protein is CSVEAEETQYF.

This chain joins TRBV4-1 and TRBJ2-7; perhaps D is TRBD1 or TRBD2 (5 bases each). V dropped 3 bases and J dropped 3 bases, with 15 bases sitting between them. The CDR3 contains 15 residues. Per the germline V gene, CDR1 is MGHRA and CDR2 is YSYEKL. Here the CDR3 DNA reads TGCGCCAGCAGCCATCACCTCCGGGACGGCTACGAGCAGTACTTC. This gives the protein CASSHHLRDGYEQYF.

This chain joins TRBV6-1 and TRBJ1-2, with D perhaps TRBD1 (5 bases). This CDR3 is 14 amino acids long. Germline V gene sequence: CDR1 MNHNS, CDR2 SASEGT. Trimming pared 6 bases from V and 5 bases from J, leaving 16 bases between. CDR3 sequence reads: CASRGLGLDYGYTF. As DNA, the CDR3 is TGTGCCAGCAGGGGCCTGGGGCTTGATTATGGCTACACCTTC.

In this sample, this clone turned up once. The V and J genes are TRBV2 and TRBJ2-7, with D unresolved. CDR1 is SNHLY, CDR2 FYNNEI, per germline. The CDR3 consists of 13 residues. V lost 5 bases and J 4 bases, leaving 12 bases between the germline ends. CDR3 region: CASSRTESYEQYF. The CDR3 nucleotides are TGTGCCAGCAGTCGAACAGAGAGTTACGAGCAGTACTTC.

The chain recombines TRBV10-2 with TRBJ1-4; a weak D match, TRBD1 (6 bases). There are 15 residues in the CDR3. Germline V CDR1 and CDR2: WSHSY, SAAADI. Trimming took off 4 bases at V and 0 bases at J, with 9 bases between the two ends. In nucleotides, the CDR3 is TGCGCCAGCAGTGCAGGGGTTGCAACTAATGAAAAACTGTTTTTT. This encodes CASSAGVATNEKLFF.

The count of this clone is one. The genes are TRBV6-5 and TRBJ2-7; a weak D match, TRBD2 (6 bases). The CDR3 is 13 amino acids. The germline gives CDR1 MNHEY, CDR2 SVGAGI. Trimming left V 2 bases short and J 6 bases short, with 11 bases between. The CDR3, as DNA: TGTGCCAGCAGTTACAGGGAGGCCGGCGAGCAGTACTTC. Translation: CASSYREAGEQYF.

CDR3 DNA sequence: TGTGCCATCAGTGAGTCGACAGGGGGCCTTCCCTATGGCTACACCTTC. Translating it yields CAISESTGGLPYGYTF. V usage is TRBV10-3 and J usage is TRBJ1-2, with TRBD1 matching 10 bases. With 0 bases clipped from V and 4 bases from J, the junction kept 5 bases outside the gene matches. Germline CDR1 ENHRY, CDR2 SYGVKD. This CDR3 is built from 16 residues.

This clone is a singleton in its sample. The chain is built from TRBV5-6 and TRBJ2-2; 8 bases map to TRBD2. CDR3 length equals 17 residues. Looked up from germline, CDR1 is SGHDT and CDR2 is YYEEEE. The junction had 8 bases not matched to a gene; V was cut back by 0 bases and J by 4 bases. As DNA, the CDR3 is TGTGCCAGCAGCTTGGAGGCACTAGCGGTCCCCACCGGGGAGCTGTTTTTT. This codes for CASSLEALAVPTGELFF.

The gene calls are TRBV30 and TRBJ1-2; tentatively, D is TRBD1 (6 bases). Germline V gene sequence: CDR1 GTSNPN, CDR2 SVGIG (reference sequence). CDR3 size: 16 residues. The V gene lost 1 base and the J gene lost 5 bases, with 20 bases spanning the gap. The CDR3 sequence: CAWSDTTRGIAYGYTF. As DNA, the CDR3 is TGTGCCTGGAGTGATACGACGAGGGGGATAGCTTATGGCTACACCTTC.

The V and J genes are TRBV6-1 and TRBJ1-2, with D perhaps matching TRBD1 (6 bases). Germline loops: CDR1 MNHNS, CDR2 SASEGT. The ends were cut back, 2 bases at V and 4 bases at J, with 11 bases in the middle. This CDR3 is 14 amino acids long. The CDR3 DNA sequence: TGTGCCAGCAGTGAACGAACAGGGACCTATGGCTACACCTTC. Protein sequence: CASSERTGTYGYTF.

J is TRBJ2-2 and V is TRBV7-9; D remains unclear. Trimming took off 3 bases at V and 7 bases at J, with 12 bases between the two ends. The CDR3 spans 14 residues. CDR1 is SEHNR and CDR2 is FQNEAQ in the germline V gene (reference sequence). CDR3 region: CASSFMFTYGELFF. The CDR3 nucleotides are TGTGCCAGCAGCTTTATGTTCACCTACGGGGAGCTGTTTTTT. The variable domain in full, completed from reference TRBV7-9 and TRBJ2-2, reads DTGVSQNPRHKITKRGQNVTFRCDPISEHNRLYWYRQTLGQGPEFLTYFQNEAQLEKSRLLSDRFSAERPKGSFSTLEIQRTEQGDSAMYLCASSFMFTYGELFFGEGSRLTVL.

The chain couples TRBV7-2 to TRBJ2-1; D is uncertain. In germline, CDR1 is SGHTA, CDR2 FQGNSA. V lost 2 bases and J 8 bases, leaving 16 bases between the germline ends. The CDR3 sequence is 15 residues long. The CDR3 nucleotides read TGTGCCAGCAGCTTACCCCTAGGAATTGTCGATGAGCAGTTCTTC. Protein: CASSLPLGIVDEQFF.

The J gene is TRBJ2-1, the V gene TRBV11-2; D may correspond to TRBD1 or TRBD2 (6 bases each). The germline gives CDR1 SGHAT, CDR2 FQNNGV. The length of the CDR3 is 14 residues. Trimming cost V 3 bases and J 10 bases, with 16 bases left between them. CDR3 nucleotides: TGTGCCAGCAGCTTTTCTCCAGGGGCGGGGGAGCAGTTCTTC. Translation gives CASSFSPGAGEQFF.

This chain uses TRBV6-8 with TRBJ2-4; TRBD2 matches 7 bases. The CDR3 has 16 amino acids. The V segment lost 8 bases and the J segment 0 bases; nucleotides outside the gene matches: 10. CDR1 MNHGY and CDR2 SAAAGT come from the germline V gene. The CDR3 reads CASGPGLPVAKNIQYF. As DNA, the CDR3 is TGTGCCAGCGGTCCGGGACTACCCGTAGCCAAAAACATTCAGTACTTC.

The CDR3, as DNA: TGTGCCAGCAGCTTGGGGGTTGGGCGGACTTACACCGGGGAGCTGTTTTTT. The encoded protein is CASSLGVGRTYTGELFF. This chain links TRBV5-6 with TRBJ2-2; D might be TRBD2 (5 bases). V lost 0 bases and J lost 3, with 15 bases in between. This CDR3 region has 17 residues. The V gene's germline CDR1 is SGHDT and CDR2 YYEEEE. Full variable domain (missing parts from reference TRBV5-6 and TRBJ2-2): DAGVTQSPTHLIKTRGQQVTLRCSPKSGHDTVSWYQQALGQGPQFIFQYYEEEERQRGNFPDRFSGHQFPNYSSELNVNALLLGDSALYLCASSLGVGRTYTGELFFGEGSRLTVL.

The V and J genes are TRBV27 and TRBJ2-1; 8 bases map to TRBD2. Germline values: CDR1 MNHEY, CDR2 SMNVEV (reference sequence). The V segment lost 2 bases and the J segment 6 bases; nucleotides outside the gene matches: 6. CDR3 size: 15 residues. The CDR3 coding sequence is TGTGCCAGCAGTTTAGTTAGCGGGATCTTCAATGAGCAGTTCTTC. This gives the protein CASSLVSGIFNEQFF.